This T cell receptor (beta chain) was recovered during a study of tumor and adjacent non-tumor tissue in lung cancer. Findings and caveats of the study: Tumor TCR diversity, when higher, was linked to shorter survival.

TCRbeta libraries were built with three rounds of nested PCR, modified from ARM-PCR. TCRdb passed the multiplex PCR reads through MiXCR, listing each CDR3 protein once. The table has about 93,000 distinct CDR3 sequences, about 61% seen once. This clonotype is medium-sized within its sample. Its antigen remains unidentified. This sample's RNA came from whole unsorted tissue. This CDR3 comprises 17 residues. V dropped 2 bases and J dropped 4 bases, with 15 bases sitting between them. Germline V gene lookup returns CDR1 SGHAT and CDR2 FQNNGV. This TCR was sampled from a man aged 70 or older with non-small cell lung cancer. Sample: lung tumor tissue. This chain uses TRBV11-2 with TRBJ1-6; the D gene is possibly TRBD1 (6 bases). The CDR3 here is CASSLPRGARYNSPLHF. CDR3 in DNA: TGTGCCAGCAGCTTACCCCGGGGGGCGCGATATAATTCACCCCTCCACTTT.